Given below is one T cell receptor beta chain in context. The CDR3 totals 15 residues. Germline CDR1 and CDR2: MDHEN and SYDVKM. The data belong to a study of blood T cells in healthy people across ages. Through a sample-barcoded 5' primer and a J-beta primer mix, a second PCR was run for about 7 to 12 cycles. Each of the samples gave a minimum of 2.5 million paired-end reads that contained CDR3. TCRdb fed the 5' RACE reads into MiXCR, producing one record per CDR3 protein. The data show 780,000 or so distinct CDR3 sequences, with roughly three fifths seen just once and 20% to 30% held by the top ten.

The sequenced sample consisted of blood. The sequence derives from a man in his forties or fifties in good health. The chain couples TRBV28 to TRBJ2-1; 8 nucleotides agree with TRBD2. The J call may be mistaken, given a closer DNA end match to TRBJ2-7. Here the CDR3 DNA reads TGTGCCAGCAGTTTCGAGGCGGGGGGTTACAATGAGCAGTACTTC. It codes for CASSFEAGGYNEQYF.